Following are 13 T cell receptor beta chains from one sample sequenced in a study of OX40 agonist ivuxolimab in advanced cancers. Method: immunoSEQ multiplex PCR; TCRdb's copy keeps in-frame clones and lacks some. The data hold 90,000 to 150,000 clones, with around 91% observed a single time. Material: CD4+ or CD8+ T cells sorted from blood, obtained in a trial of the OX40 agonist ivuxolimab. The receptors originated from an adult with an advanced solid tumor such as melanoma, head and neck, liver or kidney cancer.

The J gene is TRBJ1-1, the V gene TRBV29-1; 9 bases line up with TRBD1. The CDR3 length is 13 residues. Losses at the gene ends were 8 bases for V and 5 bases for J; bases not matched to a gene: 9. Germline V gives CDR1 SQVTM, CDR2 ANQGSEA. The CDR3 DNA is TGCAGCATCGGACAGGGGCAGGGTACTGAAGCTTTCTTT. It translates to CSIGQGQGTEAFF.

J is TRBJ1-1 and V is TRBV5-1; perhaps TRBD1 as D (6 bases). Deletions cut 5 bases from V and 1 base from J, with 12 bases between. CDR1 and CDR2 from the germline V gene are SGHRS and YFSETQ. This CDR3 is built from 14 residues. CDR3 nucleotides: TGCGCCAGCAGTGGACAGTTACAGAACACTGAAGCTTTCTTT. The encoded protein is CASSGQLQNTEAFF.

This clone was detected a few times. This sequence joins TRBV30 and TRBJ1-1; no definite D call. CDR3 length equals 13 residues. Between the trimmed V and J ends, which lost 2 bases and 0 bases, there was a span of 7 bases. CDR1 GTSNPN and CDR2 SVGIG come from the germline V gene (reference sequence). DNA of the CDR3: TGTGCCTGGAGTAATCTGGTGAACACTGAAGCTTTCTTT. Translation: CAWSNLVNTEAFF.

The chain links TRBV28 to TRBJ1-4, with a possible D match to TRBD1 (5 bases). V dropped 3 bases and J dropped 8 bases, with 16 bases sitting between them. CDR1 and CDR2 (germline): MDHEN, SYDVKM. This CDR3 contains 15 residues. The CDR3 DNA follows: TGTGCCAGCAGTTTGGGGCTGGCGGGGGGAGAAAAACTGTTTTTT. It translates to CASSLGLAGGEKLFF.

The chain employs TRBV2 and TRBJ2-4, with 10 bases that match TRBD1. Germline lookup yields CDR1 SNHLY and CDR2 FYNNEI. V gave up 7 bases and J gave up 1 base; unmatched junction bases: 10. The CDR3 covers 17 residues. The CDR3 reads CASTRGAGQGAKNIQYF. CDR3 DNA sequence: TGTGCCAGCACTAGGGGGGCGGGACAGGGGGCCAAAAACATTCAGTACTTC.

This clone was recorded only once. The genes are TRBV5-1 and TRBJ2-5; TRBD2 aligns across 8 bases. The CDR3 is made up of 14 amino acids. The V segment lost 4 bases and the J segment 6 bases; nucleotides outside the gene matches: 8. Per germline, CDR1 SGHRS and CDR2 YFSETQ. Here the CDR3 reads CASSPGGGAQTQYF. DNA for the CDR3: TGCGCCAGCAGCCCGGGGGGGGGCGCGCAGACCCAGTACTTC.

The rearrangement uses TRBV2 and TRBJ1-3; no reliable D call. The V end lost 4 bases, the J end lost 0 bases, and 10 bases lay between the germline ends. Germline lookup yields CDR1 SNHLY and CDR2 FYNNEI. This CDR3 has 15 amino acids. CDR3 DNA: TGTGCCAGCAGTGTCGAGCAATTCTCTGGAAACACCATATATTTT. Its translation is CASSVEQFSGNTIYF.

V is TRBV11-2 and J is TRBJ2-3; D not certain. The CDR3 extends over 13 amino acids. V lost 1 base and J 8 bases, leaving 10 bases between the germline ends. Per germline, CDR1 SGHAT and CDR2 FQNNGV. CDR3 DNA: TGTGCCAGCAGCTTAGCCCCCTACGGTACGCAGTATTTT. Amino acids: CASSLAPYGTQYF.

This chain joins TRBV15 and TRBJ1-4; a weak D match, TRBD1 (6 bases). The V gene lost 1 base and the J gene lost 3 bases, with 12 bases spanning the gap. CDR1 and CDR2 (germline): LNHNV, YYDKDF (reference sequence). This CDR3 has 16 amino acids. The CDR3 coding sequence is TGTGCCACCAGCAGAGGAAGGGGGGTATCTAATGAAAAACTGTTTTTT. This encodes CATSRGRGVSNEKLFF.

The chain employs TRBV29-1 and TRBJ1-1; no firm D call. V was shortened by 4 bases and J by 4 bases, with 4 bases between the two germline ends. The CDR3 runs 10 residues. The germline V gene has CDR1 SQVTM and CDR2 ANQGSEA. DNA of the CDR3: TGCAGCGTTGGAGGCACTGAAGCTTTCTTT. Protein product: CSVGGTEAFF. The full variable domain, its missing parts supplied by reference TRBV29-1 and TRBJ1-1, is SAVISQKPSRDICQRGTSLTIQCQVDSQVTMMFWYRQQPGQSLTLIATANQGSEATYESGFVIDKFPISRPNLTFSTLTVSNMSPEDSSIYLCSVGGTEAFFGQGTRLTVV.

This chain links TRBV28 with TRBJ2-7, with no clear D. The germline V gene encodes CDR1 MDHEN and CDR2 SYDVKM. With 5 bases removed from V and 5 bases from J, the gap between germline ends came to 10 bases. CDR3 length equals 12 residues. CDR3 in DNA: TGTGCCAGCAGTGCAGGCCCTGACGAGCAGTACTTC. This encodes CASSAGPDEQYF.

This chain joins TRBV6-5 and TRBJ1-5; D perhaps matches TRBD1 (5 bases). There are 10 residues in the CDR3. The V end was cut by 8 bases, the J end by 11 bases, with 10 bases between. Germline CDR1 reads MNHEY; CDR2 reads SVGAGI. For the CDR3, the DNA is TGTGCCAGCGGGGACTCAGCCCAGCATTTT. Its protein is CASGDSAQHF.

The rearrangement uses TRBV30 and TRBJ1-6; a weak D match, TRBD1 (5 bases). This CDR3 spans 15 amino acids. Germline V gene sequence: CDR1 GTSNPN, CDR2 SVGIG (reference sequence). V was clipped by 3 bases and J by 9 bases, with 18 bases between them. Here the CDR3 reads CAWRGRAPRGSPLHF. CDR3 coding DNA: TGTGCCTGGAGGGGGCGAGCTCCCCGTGGTTCACCCCTCCACTTT.